These 12 T cell receptor beta chains share one sample of origin, sequenced in a study of T cells in Graves' hyperthyroidism and ophthalmopathy. RNA transcripts gave rise to amplified TCR beta CDR3 regions. The primer set for the first-round RT-PCR of the TCR CDR3 was HTBI. One entry per CDR3 protein, called by TCRdb with MiXCR from the multiplex PCR reads. The sample contains about 620,000 distinct CDR3 sequences, roughly 16% of which appear only once. Sequencing was carried out using blood. These receptors were obtained from a woman in her 30s with Graves' hyperthyroidism.

This clonotype appeared many times. V is TRBV27 and J is TRBJ2-7; TRBD1 matches at 7 bases. With 5 bases clipped from V and 2 bases from J, the junction kept 9 bases outside the gene matches. The CDR3 is made up of 15 amino acids. Germline CDR1 and CDR2: MNHEY and SMNVEV (reference sequence). CDR3 protein: CASSRTGPLPYEQYF. The CDR3 nucleotides are TGTGCCAGCAGTAGGACAGGACCTTTACCCTACGAGCAGTACTTC.

The chain joins TRBV15 to TRBJ2-1, with D perhaps matching TRBD1 (7 bases). This CDR3 contains 15 residues. V lost 1 base and J 6 bases, leaving 13 bases between the germline ends. Germline V CDR1 and CDR2: LNHNV, YYDKDF (reference sequence). CDR3 protein: CATSRVGGQLNEQFF. CDR3 coding DNA: TGTGCCACCAGCAGAGTGGGGGGACAGCTCAATGAGCAGTTCTTC.

The V gene is TRBV10-3, the J gene TRBJ1-5; D might be TRBD1 (6 bases). V lost 0 bases to trimming and J lost 11 bases, with 8 bases between them. Germline V lookup: CDR1 ENHRY, CDR2 SYGVKD. This CDR3 comprises 12 residues. The CDR3 here is CAISESRGAQHF. As DNA, the CDR3 is TGTGCCATCAGTGAGTCGAGGGGGGCCCAGCATTTT.

Many counts were recorded for this clonotype. The chain employs TRBV7-8 and TRBJ1-2; TRBD1 might be the D (6 bases). This CDR3 has 16 residues. Germline V gene sequence: CDR1 SGHVS, CDR2 FQNEAQ. V was pared by 1 base and J by 3 bases, with 15 bases between. The CDR3 DNA is TGTGCCAGCAGCTTAGAGAGTACAGGGATCCACTATGGCTACACCTTC. This encodes CASSLESTGIHYGYTF.

This sequence joins TRBV28 and TRBJ1-4; D call uncertain. Per the germline V gene, CDR1 is MDHEN and CDR2 is SYDVKM. The CDR3 runs to 10 residues. V lost 10 bases and J 8 bases, leaving 8 bases between the germline ends. In DNA form, the CDR3 reads TGTGCCACGGGTGGGGAAAAACTGTTTTTT. Translation gives CATGGEKLFF.

This clonotype was detected ten times or more. The chain carries TRBV30 and TRBJ1-1, with unresolved D. This CDR3 spans 11 amino acids. The germline V gene encodes CDR1 GTSNPN and CDR2 SVGIG (reference sequence). Trimming cost V 2 bases and J 5 bases, with 6 bases left between them. CDR3: CAWSRGTEAFF. The CDR3 DNA follows: TGTGCCTGGAGTAGAGGGACTGAAGCTTTCTTT.

The chain combines TRBV9 with TRBJ2-5; TRBD2 matches 7 bases. Germline CDR1 SGDLS, CDR2 YYNGEE. The CDR3 length is 15 residues. Unmatched junction bases numbered 7, after V lost 0 bases and J lost 5 bases. The CDR3 nucleotides read TGTGCCAGCAGCGTAGAGGGAGGGACTGCGGAGACCCAGTACTTC. It specifies CASSVEGGTAETQYF.

This clonotype was found many times. This rearrangement joins TRBV5-1 to TRBJ2-3; 11 nucleotides agree with TRBD2. Germline lookup yields CDR1 SGHRS and CDR2 YFSETQ. The CDR3 has 16 residues. V lost 3 bases to trimming and J lost 3 bases; unmatched junction nucleotides: 6. The CDR3 protein is CASSSTTSGITDTQYF. The CDR3 bases are TGCGCCAGCAGCTCCACGACTAGCGGGATAACAGATACGCAGTATTTT.

This clonotype appeared a few times. The rearrangement links TRBV6-1 to TRBJ2-7; D may be TRBD1 or TRBD2 (5 bases each). Germline lookup yields CDR1 MNHNS and CDR2 SASEGT. The germline V and J ends were trimmed by 6 bases and 6 bases, with 15 bases remaining between them. The CDR3 is 13 residues long. The CDR3 is CASRRTGGSEQYF. CDR3 DNA sequence: TGTGCCAGCAGGAGGACTGGGGGAAGCGAGCAGTACTTC.

This clonotype appeared many times. The rearrangement joins TRBV7-2 to TRBJ2-7, with 7 bases that match TRBD1. V shed 3 bases, J shed 6 bases, and the junction held 8 bases outside the gene matches. CDR3 size: 14 residues. Germline CDR1 and CDR2: SGHTA and FQGNSA. The CDR3 sequence is CASSLLDRASEQYF. In DNA form, the CDR3 reads TGTGCCAGCAGCTTGTTAGACAGGGCAAGCGAGCAGTACTTC.

Note on this clonotype: A read error may account for a junction end that differs from germline. The CDR3 loop reads CAGSLRTSGSWGTQYF. The CDR3 nucleotides are TGTGCCGGCAGCCTAAGGACTAGCGGGAGTTGGGGTACGCAGTATTTT. The chain uses TRBV9 and TRBJ2-3; 13 nucleotides match TRBD2. CDR1 is SGDLS and CDR2 is YYNGEE in the germline V gene. CDR3 length equals 16 residues.

In this sample, this clonotype turned up many times. V usage is TRBV28 and J usage is TRBJ1-4, with D perhaps TRBD1 (5 bases). This CDR3 spans 12 amino acids. CDR1 is MDHEN, CDR2 SYDVKM, per germline. V lost 6 bases and J 8 bases, leaving 10 bases between the germline ends. CDR3: CASRQGEEKLFF. CDR3 DNA: TGTGCCAGCAGGCAGGGTGAGGAAAAACTGTTTTTT.